This T cell receptor (beta chain) was sequenced for a study of cytomegalovirus exposure and HLA in healthy donors. 60 Vbeta and 13 Jbeta primers were used in PCR. Only in-frame clones appear in the TCRdb table, and some are missing; sequencing was by immunoSEQ multiplex PCR. The profile shows 90,000 or so clones, around 73% of them singletons. CDR3 length: 16 residues. The V gene lost 2 bases and the J gene lost 1 base, with 9 bases spanning the gap. Germline CDR1 and CDR2: SGHAT and FQNNGV. The sample taken for sequencing was PBMCs. This chain uses TRBV11-2 with TRBJ2-6; D is unresolved. The receptor's source is a woman between 35 and 50 years old in good health and CMV-seronegative. CDR3 amino acids: CASSLRVDSGANVLTF. The CDR3, as DNA: TGTGCCAGCAGCTTACGGGTGGATTCTGGGGCCAACGTCCTGACTTTC.